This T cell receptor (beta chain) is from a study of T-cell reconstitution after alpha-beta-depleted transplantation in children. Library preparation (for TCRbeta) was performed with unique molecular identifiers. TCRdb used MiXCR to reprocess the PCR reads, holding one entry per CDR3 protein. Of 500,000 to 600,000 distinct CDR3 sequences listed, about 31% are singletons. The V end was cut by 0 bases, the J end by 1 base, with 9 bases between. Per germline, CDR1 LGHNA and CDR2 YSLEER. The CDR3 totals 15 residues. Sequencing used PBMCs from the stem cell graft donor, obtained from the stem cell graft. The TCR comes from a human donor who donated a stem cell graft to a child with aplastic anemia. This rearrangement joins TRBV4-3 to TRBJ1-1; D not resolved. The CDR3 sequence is CASSQDRLSNTEAFF. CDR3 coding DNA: TGCGCCAGCAGCCAAGATCGGCTATCGAACACTGAAGCTTTCTTT.